Listed here is a single T cell receptor (beta chain). Its antigen is not known. CDR3 length: 15 amino acids. This record comes from a study of cytomegalovirus exposure and HLA in healthy donors. Study-level findings and limits: A few V segments could not be told apart, such as TRBV6-2 and TRBV6-3, and were left out. Among TCR sequences, most were rare, though some public TCRs appeared in many donors.

Primers for the PCR totalled 60 Vbeta and 13 Jbeta. Using immunoSEQ multiplex PCR, the repertoire was profiled, and TCRdb retains in-frame clones only, with some absent. The data show around 75,000 clones, and the top ten clones hold over 1.2%. Material: PBMCs. The chain combines TRBV21-1 with TRBJ1-5. TRBV21-1 is tagged as a pseudogene. The clonotype originates from a woman in her sixties or seventies in good health and CMV-seronegative. In DNA, the CDR3 is TGTGCCAGCAGCAATTGTCCAAGGAGCGATCAGCCCCAGCATTTT. This encodes CASSNCPRSDQPQHF.